Following are 17 T cell receptor beta chains from one sample sequenced in a study of blood T cell repertoires in COVID-19. Profiled with immunoSEQ multiplex PCR; TCRdb holds only in-frame clones, not every one. The sample carries 430,000 or so clones, approximately 88% recorded once. The sample comprised PBMCs or T cells enriched from blood (not recorded which). These receptors came from a woman aged 40-49 years who had recovered from COVID-19.

V usage is TRBV4-1 and J usage is TRBJ1-2, with D maybe TRBD1 (5 bases). Trimming removed 3 bases at V and 3 bases at J, with 17 bases between. The germline CDR1 and CDR2 sequences are MGHRA and YSYEKL. This CDR3 is 16 amino acids long. The CDR3 region has the DNA TGCGCCAGCAGCCAGGGACTCGGGGTGTCGGACTATGGCTACACCTTC. As protein: CASSQGLGVSDYGYTF.

V is TRBV20-1 and J is TRBJ1-6; D not certain. The CDR3 runs 15 residues. V lost 3 bases and J 7 bases, leaving 16 bases between the germline ends. Germline V CDR1 and CDR2: DFQATT, SNEGSKA (reference sequence). CDR3 sequence reads: CSASETRKRNSPLHF. The DNA for the CDR3 is TGCAGTGCTAGTGAAACACGTAAACGAAATTCACCCCTCCACTTT.

The rearrangement uses TRBV5-1 and TRBJ2-2, with D maybe TRBD1 (6 bases). The V end was cut by 0 bases, the J end by 7 bases, with 16 bases between. From germline, CDR1 is SGHRS and CDR2 YFSETQ. The length of the CDR3 is 16 residues. CDR3 sequence: CASSLAPQGIVGELFF. In DNA, the CDR3 is TGCGCCAGCAGCTTGGCGCCTCAGGGGATTGTCGGGGAGCTGTTTTTT. Full variable domain (missing parts from reference TRBV5-1 and TRBJ2-2): KAGVTQTPRYLIKTRGQQVTLSCSPISGHRSVSWYQQTPGQGLQFLFEYFSETQRNKGNFPGRFSGRQFSNSRSEMNVSTLELGDSALYLCASSLAPQGIVGELFFGEGSRLTVL.

The rearrangement joins TRBV2 to TRBJ1-1; D may be TRBD1 (5 bases). CDR3 size: 15 residues. V dropped 4 bases and J dropped 1 base, with 13 bases sitting between them. Germline CDR1 reads SNHLY; CDR2 reads FYNNEI. CDR3 region: CASSAAGTENTEAFF. CDR3 DNA sequence: TGTGCCAGCAGTGCGGCGGGGACGGAGAACACTGAAGCTTTCTTT.

The CDR3 DNA reads as TGTGCCAGCAGCGAGATAGATTCACCAGGGACTGAAGCTTTCTTT. As protein: CASSEIDSPGTEAFF. The genes are TRBV7-6 and TRBJ1-1; possible D gene TRBD1, 5 bases. The CDR3 consists of 15 residues. With 5 bases removed from V and 5 bases from J, the gap between germline ends came to 18 bases. In germline, CDR1 is SGHVS, CDR2 FNYEAQ.

The gene calls are TRBV19 and TRBJ2-1, with 7 bases that match TRBD1. V lost 6 bases, J lost 2 bases, and 7 bases stayed unmatched. CDR1 is LNHDA and CDR2 is SQIVND in the germline V gene (reference sequence). This CDR3 has 15 residues. The CDR3 region has the DNA TGTGCCAGTAGCATAACAGGGGCAACCTACAATGAGCAGTTCTTC. It specifies CASSITGATYNEQFF.

DNA for the CDR3: TGTGCCAGCAGTCTAATACAGGGTGAAGCTTTCTTT. Protein product: CASSLIQGEAFF. The chain couples TRBV12-3 or TRBV12-4 to TRBJ1-1; possibly TRBD1 for D (6 bases). The CDR3 consists of 12 residues. V was pared by 5 bases and J by 7 bases, with 11 bases between.

The chain links TRBV7-9 to TRBJ1-5, with TRBD1 identical over 9 bases. Germline-derived CDR1 and CDR2 are SEHNR and FQNEAQ (reference sequence). CDR3 length equals 15 residues. Germline trimming cut 4 bases from V and 5 bases from J; bases unmatched to any gene: 6. The CDR3 here is CASSWGTGQHQPQHF. The CDR3 DNA reads as TGTGCCAGCAGCTGGGGGACAGGGCAGCATCAGCCCCAGCATTTT. Using reference TRBV7-9 and TRBJ1-5 for the parts outside the CDR3, the full variable domain is DTGVSQNPRHKITKRGQNVTFRCDPISEHNRLYWYRQTLGQGPEFLTYFQNEAQLEKSRLLSDRFSAERPKGSFSTLEIQRTEQGDSAMYLCASSWGTGQHQPQHFGDGTRLSIL.

J is TRBJ2-7 and V is TRBV11-2; D uncertain. Trimming pared 1 base from V and 6 bases from J, leaving 7 bases between. CDR1 is SGHAT and CDR2 is FQNNGV in the germline V gene. The CDR3 runs to 12 residues. CDR3 sequence: CASSLVPSEQYF. The CDR3 coding sequence is TGTGCCAGCAGCTTAGTGCCCAGCGAGCAGTACTTC. Together with reference TRBV11-2 and TRBJ2-7, the CDR3 gives the full variable domain: EAGVAQSPRYKIIEKRQSVAFWCNPISGHATLYWYQQILGQGPKLLIQFQNNGVVDDSQLPKDRFSAERLKGVDSTLKIQPAKLEDSAVYLCASSLVPSEQYFGPGTRLTVT.

J is TRBJ2-5 and V is TRBV27; the D gene is possibly TRBD2 (5 bases). The germline CDR1 and CDR2 sequences are MNHEY and SMNVEV (reference sequence). This CDR3 has 16 residues. V was clipped by 1 base and J by 2 bases, with 14 bases between them. For the CDR3, the DNA is TGTGCCAGCAGTTTATGGTACACCCGGAGGCAAGAGACCCAGTACTTC. Amino acid sequence: CASSLWYTRRQETQYF.

The chain joins TRBV7-9 to TRBJ2-1, with 9 bases matching TRBD1. The CDR3 consists of 17 residues. J was trimmed by 3 bases and V by 5 bases; bases with no gene match: 11. The germline CDR1 and CDR2 sequences are SEHNR and FQNEAQ (reference sequence). CDR3 in DNA: TGTGCCAGCAGCCCACAAACTGGGGACAGGGACTACAATGAGCAGTTCTTC. It yields the protein CASSPQTGDRDYNEQFF. Variable domain in full (rest from reference TRBV7-9 and TRBJ2-1): DTGVSQNPRHKITKRGQNVTFRCDPISEHNRLYWYRQTLGQGPEFLTYFQNEAQLEKSRLLSDRFSAERPKGSFSTLEIQRTEQGDSAMYLCASSPQTGDRDYNEQFFGPGTRLTVL.

The V and J genes are TRBV6-1 and TRBJ1-1, with 8 positions matching TRBD1. The CDR3 sequence is 19 residues long. Trimming removed 2 bases from V and 0 bases from J; junction bases left unmatched: 14. Germline CDR1 is MNHNS and CDR2 is SASEGT. CDR3 sequence reads: CASSEFIWAGGVMNTEAFF. The CDR3 DNA is TGTGCCAGCAGTGAATTCATTTGGGCAGGGGGCGTTATGAACACTGAAGCTTTCTTT.

This CDR3 is CTSSLSLADTYNEQFF. Here the CDR3 DNA reads TGCACCAGCAGCCTCTCCCTAGCGGATACCTACAATGAGCAGTTCTTC. The rearrangement uses TRBV1 and TRBJ2-1; TRBD2 reflects the table's D call only, with no check against the DNA. TRBV1 is shown as a pseudogene. The CDR3 runs to 16 residues.

V usage is TRBV25-1 and J usage is TRBJ2-3, with 11 bases that match TRBD2. CDR1 is MGHDK and CDR2 is SYGVNS in the germline V gene. Unmatched junction bases numbered 5, after V lost 1 base and J lost 2 bases. The CDR3 spans 17 residues. In DNA form, the CDR3 reads TGTGCCAGCAGTGAATCCCGGACTAGCGGGTACACAGATACGCAGTATTTT. This codes for CASSESRTSGYTDTQYF.

V usage is TRBV4-3 and J usage is TRBJ1-6; D remains unclear. The CDR3 covers 15 residues. The germline V and J ends were trimmed by 3 bases and 5 bases, with 11 bases remaining between them. CDR1 LGHNA and CDR2 YSLEER come from the germline V gene. This CDR3 reads CASSQGGQDNSPLHF. In nucleotides, the CDR3 is TGCGCCAGCAGCCAGGGTGGGCAAGATAATTCACCCCTCCACTTT.

The gene calls are TRBV6-2 or TRBV6-3 and TRBJ1-2, with D uncertain. The CDR3 has 15 residues. Deletions cut 0 bases from V and 0 bases from J, with 8 bases between. Germline V CDR1 and CDR2: MNHEY, SVGEGT. CDR3 nucleotides: TGTGCCAGCAGTTACTCCCGTCTAGCTAACTATGGCTACACCTTC. This translates into CASSYSRLANYGYTF.

V is TRBV3-1 (or the pseudogene TRBV3-2) and J is TRBJ2-5; D gene ambiguous. Trimming removed 0 bases from V and 5 bases from J, with 10 bases in between. From germline, CDR1 is LGHDT and CDR2 YNNKEL (reference sequence). The CDR3 extends over 14 amino acids. CDR3 DNA sequence: TGTGCCAGCAGCCAAGATTTGCAGGTGGAGACCCAGTACTTC. Protein sequence: CASSQDLQVETQYF.